The 7 T cell receptor beta chains in this list originate from one sample, sequenced in a study of cytomegalovirus exposure and HLA in healthy donors. The PCR made use of 60 Vbeta and 13 Jbeta primers. Here immunoSEQ multiplex PCR was the method, and the copy in TCRdb shows in-frame clones only, minus some. The data show 110,000 or so clones, approximately 74% seen once. Specimen: PBMCs. These receptors all come from a woman in her forties in good health and CMV-seropositive.

Details on this clone: The sample carries other DNA sequences with the same CDR3. The V call is TRBV20-1, the J call TRBJ1-2; D gene ambiguous. Germline CDR1 DFQATT, CDR2 SNEGSKA (reference sequence). The CDR3 contains 11 residues. The germline V and J ends were trimmed by 3 bases and 5 bases, with 7 bases remaining between them. The CDR3 protein is CSARGGYGYTF. CDR3 DNA sequence: TGCAGTGCTAGGGGAGGGTATGGCTACACCTTC.

As concerns this clone: The sample has other DNA sequences that encode this CDR3 too. This rearrangement joins TRBV6-5 to TRBJ2-3; TRBD2 aligns across 8 bases. Germline trimming cut 0 bases from V and 4 bases from J; bases unmatched to any gene: 3. CDR1 and CDR2 from the germline V gene are MNHEY and SVGAGI. The CDR3 length is 15 residues. CDR3 sequence (DNA): TGTGCCAGCAGTTACTCCGCGGGGGGAGCAGATACGCAGTATTTT. It translates to CASSYSAGGADTQYF.

V is TRBV6-5 and J is TRBJ1-5; unclear D gene. V was trimmed by 3 bases and J by 7 bases, leaving 10 bases between them. CDR1 and CDR2 from the germline V gene are MNHEY and SVGAGI. The CDR3 consists of 13 residues. The CDR3: CASSYARFQPQHF. DNA of the CDR3: TGTGCCAGCAGTTATGCCCGGTTCCAGCCCCAGCATTTT.

V gene TRBV10-1 combines with J gene TRBJ2-5; maybe TRBD2 (6 bases). Germline lookup yields CDR1 WNHNN and CDR2 SYGVQD (reference sequence). CDR3 length equals 14 residues. The CDR3, as DNA: TGCGCGCCGGGGACGGGAGACGCACAAGAGACCCAGTACTTC. Its protein product is CAPGTGDAQETQYF.

The genes are TRBV5-4 and TRBJ2-5; D may be TRBD1 (5 bases). The CDR3 runs 15 residues. Germline V gene sequence: CDR1 SGHNT, CDR2 YYREEE (reference sequence). The ends were cut back, 4 bases at V and 1 base at J, with 14 bases in the middle. The CDR3 spells CASSLVQGLQETQYF. CDR3 nucleotides: TGTGCCAGCAGCCTGGTTCAGGGCCTCCAAGAGACCCAGTACTTC.

This chain uses TRBV19 with TRBJ1-5; TRBD1 might be the D (6 bases). CDR1 is LNHDA, CDR2 SQIVND, per germline (reference sequence). The CDR3 contains 18 residues. Trimming cost V 6 bases and J 3 bases, with 24 bases left between them. The CDR3 sequence is CASSNKRQARTPNQPQHF. The DNA for the CDR3 is TGTGCCAGTAGCAATAAACGACAGGCCAGGACCCCCAATCAGCCCCAGCATTTT.

The gene calls are TRBV5-1 and TRBJ1-1; the match to TRBD1 covers 8 bases. The V and J ends lost 6 bases and 6 bases, in that order; junction bases with no gene match: 10. The CDR3 extends over 14 amino acids. Germline lookup yields CDR1 SGHRS and CDR2 YFSETQ. The CDR3 sequence is CASKAGQETAEAFF. CDR3 nucleotides: TGCGCCAGCAAGGCGGGACAGGAGACCGCTGAAGCTTTCTTT.